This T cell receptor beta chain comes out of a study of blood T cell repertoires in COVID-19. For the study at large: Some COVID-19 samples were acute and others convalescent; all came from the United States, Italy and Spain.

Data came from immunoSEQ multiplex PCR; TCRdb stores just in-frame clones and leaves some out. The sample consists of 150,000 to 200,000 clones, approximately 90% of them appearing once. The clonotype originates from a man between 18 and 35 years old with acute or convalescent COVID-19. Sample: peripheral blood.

CDR3 in amino acids: CASRGQGRADTQYF. Written as DNA, the CDR3 is TGTGCCAGCAGGGGACAGGGGAGGGCAGATACGCAGTATTTT. The chain couples TRBV3-1 (or the pseudogene TRBV3-2) to TRBJ2-3; 10 bases are a match to TRBD1. This CDR3 region has 14 residues. J lost 4 bases, V lost 6 bases, and 4 bases had no gene match. Germline V gene lookup returns CDR1 LGHDT and CDR2 YNNKEL (reference sequence).